This paragraph covers one T cell receptor beta chain sequence. This sample is drawn from a study of blood T cell repertoires in COVID-19. The CDR3 runs 17 residues. Germline V gene sequence: CDR1 KGHDR, CDR2 SFDVKD. After removal of 4 bases from V and 5 bases from J, the junction contained 13 bases not matched to a gene. A COVID-19 case had been met by exposed participants during the 2 weeks before study entry. TCRdb's table, derived via immunoSEQ multiplex PCR, lists solely in-frame clones and lacks some. The sample contains more than 350,000 clones, 88% of which appear only once. The gene calls are TRBV24-1 and TRBJ1-5; 7 bases are a match to TRBD1. This TCR came from a woman aged 18-29 years who had been exposed to COVID-19. Sequencing used PBMCs or T cells enriched from blood (not recorded which). This CDR3 is CATSEPDDRETHQPQHF. CDR3 sequence (DNA): TGTGCCACCAGTGAACCGGATGACAGGGAAACTCATCAGCCCCAGCATTTT.